The clone carrying this T cell receptor (beta chain) turned up a few times. The antigen is undetermined. The data are from a study of blood T cells in healthy people across ages. Findings and caveats of the study: Naive and antigen-experienced cells could not be conclusively compared, given unsorted PBMCs. More naive CD4+ cells and higher diversity were found in long-lived than in aged donors. As naive T cell percentage varied, TCR beta diversity correlated strongly with it.

Using a J-beta primer mix together with a sample-barcoded 5' primer, a second PCR was run for roughly 7 to 11 cycles. TCRdb ran MiXCR on the 5' RACE reads and lists one entry per CDR3 protein. The table includes 1.5 million to 2 million distinct CDR3 sequences, around half detected once. Each donor's blood draw was ten milliliters of peripheral blood. This clonotype originated in a woman in her thirties or forties in good health. Sample: blood.

The CDR3 nucleotides are TGTGCCAGCAGTTACTTCCAGGGGCAAGGATCACCCCTCCACTTT. Translating gives CASSYFQGQGSPLHF. The gene calls are TRBV6-5 and TRBJ1-6; tentatively, D is TRBD1 (6 bases). The CDR3 is made up of 15 amino acids. Germline assignment: CDR1 MNHEY and CDR2 SVGAGI. Trimming shortened V by 1 base and J by 10 bases, and 14 bases separated the two germline ends.